This T cell receptor beta chain was profiled in a study of blood T cells in healthy people across ages. On the study more broadly: About one barcoded beta molecule per two T cells came from capture by template switching.

A few counts support this clonotype. For the second PCR, which ran for 7 to 11 cycles, a sample-barcoded 5' primer and a J-beta primer mix were used. From the 5' RACE reads, TCRdb called clonotypes with MiXCR, one entry per CDR3 protein. The repertoire holds some 1.5 million distinct CDR3 sequences, with 28% as singletons. The CDR3 totals 19 residues. With V trimmed by 4 bases and J by 2 bases, 12 bases remained unmatched. Per the germline V gene, CDR1 is MNHNS and CDR2 is SASEGT. Peripheral blood was drawn, 7.5 to 10 milliliters per donor. Each sample yielded at least 6 million isolated PBMCs. This rearrangement joins TRBV6-1 to TRBJ2-3; 13 bases are a match to TRBD2. Sequencing was done on a sample of blood. The clonotype comes from a woman aged 30 to 39 in good health. The CDR3 region has the DNA TGTGCCAGCAGTGGACTTACTAGCGGGGGGGCTCTGGACACAGATACGCAGTATTTT. It specifies CASSGLTSGGALDTDTQYF.